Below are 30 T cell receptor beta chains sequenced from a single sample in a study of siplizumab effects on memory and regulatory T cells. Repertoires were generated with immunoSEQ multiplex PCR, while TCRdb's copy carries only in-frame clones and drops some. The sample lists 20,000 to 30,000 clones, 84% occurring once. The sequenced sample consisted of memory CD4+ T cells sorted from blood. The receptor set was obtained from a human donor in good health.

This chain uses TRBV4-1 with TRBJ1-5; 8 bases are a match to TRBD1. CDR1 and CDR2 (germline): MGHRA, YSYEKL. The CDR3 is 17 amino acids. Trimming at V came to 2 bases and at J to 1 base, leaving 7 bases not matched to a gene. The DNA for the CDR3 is TGCGCCAGCAGCCAATCTTCAGGGGGCAAGAGCAATCAGCCCCAGCATTTT. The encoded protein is CASSQSSGGKSNQPQHF.

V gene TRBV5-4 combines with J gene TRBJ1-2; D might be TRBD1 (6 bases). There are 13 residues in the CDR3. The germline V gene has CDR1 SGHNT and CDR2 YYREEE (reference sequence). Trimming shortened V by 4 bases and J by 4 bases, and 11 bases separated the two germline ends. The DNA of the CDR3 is TGTGCCAGCAGCGTAACAGGGAGCTATGGCTACACCTTC. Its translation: CASSVTGSYGYTF.

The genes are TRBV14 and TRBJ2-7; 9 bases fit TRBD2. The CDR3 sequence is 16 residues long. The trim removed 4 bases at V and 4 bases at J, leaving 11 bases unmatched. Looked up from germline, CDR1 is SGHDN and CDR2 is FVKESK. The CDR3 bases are TGTGCCAGCAGCCTCCTCCTGGCTAGCGGGACATACGAGCAGTACTTC. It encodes CASSLLLASGTYEQYF.

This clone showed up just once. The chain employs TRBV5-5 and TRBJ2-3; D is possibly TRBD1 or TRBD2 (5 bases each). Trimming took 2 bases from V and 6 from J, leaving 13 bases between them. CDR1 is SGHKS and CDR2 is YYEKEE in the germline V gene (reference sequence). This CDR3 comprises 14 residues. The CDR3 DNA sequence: TGTGCCAGCAGCTTACCGGGGCAAAGGGATACGCAGTATTTT. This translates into CASSLPGQRDTQYF.

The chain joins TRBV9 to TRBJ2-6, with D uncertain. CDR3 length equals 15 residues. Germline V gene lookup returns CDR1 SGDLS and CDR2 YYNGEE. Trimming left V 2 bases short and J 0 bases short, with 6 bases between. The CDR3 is CASSVTDSGANVLTF. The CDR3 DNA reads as TGTGCCAGCAGCGTCACAGACTCTGGGGCCAACGTCCTGACTTTC.

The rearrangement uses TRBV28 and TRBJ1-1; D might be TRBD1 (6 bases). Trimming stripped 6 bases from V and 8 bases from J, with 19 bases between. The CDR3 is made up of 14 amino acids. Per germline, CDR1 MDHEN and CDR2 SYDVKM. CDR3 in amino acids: CASSRYRDPPEAFF. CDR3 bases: TGTGCCAGCAGCCGATACAGGGACCCTCCGGAAGCTTTCTTT.

Here the CDR3 reads CASSSTGFNEKLFF. The CDR3 DNA sequence: TGTGCCAGCAGTTCGACAGGGTTTAATGAAAAACTGTTTTTT. This rearrangement joins TRBV28 to TRBJ1-4; 7 positions agree with TRBD1. The CDR3 consists of 14 residues. Germline CDR1 and CDR2: MDHEN and SYDVKM. V trimming: 4 bases; J trimming: 4 bases; junction bases outside the gene matches: 3.

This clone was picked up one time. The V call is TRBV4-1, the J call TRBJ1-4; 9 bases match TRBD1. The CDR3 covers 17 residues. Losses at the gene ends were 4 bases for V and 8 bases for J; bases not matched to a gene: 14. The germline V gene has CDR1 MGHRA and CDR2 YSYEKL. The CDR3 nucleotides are TGCGCCAGCAGCCTACAGGGGGCTGAATCTTTGGGGGAAAAACTGTTTTTT. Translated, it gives CASSLQGAESLGEKLFF.

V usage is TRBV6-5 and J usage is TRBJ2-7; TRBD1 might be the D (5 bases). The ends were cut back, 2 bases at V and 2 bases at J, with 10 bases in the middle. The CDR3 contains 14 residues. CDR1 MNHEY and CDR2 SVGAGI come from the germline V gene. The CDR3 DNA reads TGTGCCAGCAGTTACGGTACAGGCCCCTACGAGCAGTACTTC. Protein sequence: CASSYGTGPYEQYF.

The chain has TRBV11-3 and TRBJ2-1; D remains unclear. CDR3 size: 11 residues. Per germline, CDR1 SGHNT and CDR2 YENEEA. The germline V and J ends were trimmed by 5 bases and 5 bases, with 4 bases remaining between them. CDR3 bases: TGTGCCAGCAGCGCCAACAATGAGCAGTTCTTC. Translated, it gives CASSANNEQFF.

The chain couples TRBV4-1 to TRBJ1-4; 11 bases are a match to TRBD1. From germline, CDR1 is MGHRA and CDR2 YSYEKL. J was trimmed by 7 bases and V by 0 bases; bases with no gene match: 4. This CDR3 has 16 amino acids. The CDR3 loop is CASSQEPGTGGEKLFF. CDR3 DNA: TGCGCCAGCAGCCAAGAGCCCGGGACAGGGGGTGAAAAACTGTTTTTT.

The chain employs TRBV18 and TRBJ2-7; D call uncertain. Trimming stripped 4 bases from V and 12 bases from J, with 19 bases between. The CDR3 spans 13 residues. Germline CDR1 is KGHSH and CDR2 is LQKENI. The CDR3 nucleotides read TGTGCCAGCTCACTAGACCAGGACGGCGCTAGGTACTTC. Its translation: CASSLDQDGARYF.

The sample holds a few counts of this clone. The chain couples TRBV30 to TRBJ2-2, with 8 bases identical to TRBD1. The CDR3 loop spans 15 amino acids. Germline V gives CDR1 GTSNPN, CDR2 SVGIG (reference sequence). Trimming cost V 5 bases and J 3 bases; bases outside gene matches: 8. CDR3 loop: CAWGRQGTDTGELFF. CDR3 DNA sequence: TGTGCCTGGGGTAGACAGGGGACGGACACCGGGGAGCTGTTTTTT.

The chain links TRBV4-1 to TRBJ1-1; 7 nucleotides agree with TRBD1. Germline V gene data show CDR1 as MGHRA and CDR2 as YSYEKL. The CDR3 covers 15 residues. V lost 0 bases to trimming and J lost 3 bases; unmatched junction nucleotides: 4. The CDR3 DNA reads TGCGCCAGCAGCCAAGATTTACAGGGGCACACTGAAGCTTTCTTT. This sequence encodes CASSQDLQGHTEAFF.

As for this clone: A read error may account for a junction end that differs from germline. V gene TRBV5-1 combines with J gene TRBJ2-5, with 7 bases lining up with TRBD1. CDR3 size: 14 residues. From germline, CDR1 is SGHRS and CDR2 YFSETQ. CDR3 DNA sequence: TGCGTCAGCAGCTTGACAGGGCCCCAAGAGACCCAGTACTTC. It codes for CVSSLTGPQETQYF.

CDR3 DNA: TGTGCCAGCAGCTTAGCATCTGGAACTAATGAAAAACTGTTTTTT. It yields the protein CASSLASGTNEKLFF. The chain links TRBV7-2 to TRBJ1-4; D is unclear. CDR1 and CDR2 (germline): SGHTA, FQGNSA. CDR3 length: 15 residues. Trimming took off 0 bases at V and 1 base at J, with 6 bases between the two ends.

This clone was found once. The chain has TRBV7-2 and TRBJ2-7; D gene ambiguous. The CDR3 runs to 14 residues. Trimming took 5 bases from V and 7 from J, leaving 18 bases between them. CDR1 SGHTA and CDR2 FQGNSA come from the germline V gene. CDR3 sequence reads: CASSLRSQLPEQYF. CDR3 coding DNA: TGTGCCAGCAGCCTCCGCTCCCAGCTCCCAGAGCAGTACTTC.

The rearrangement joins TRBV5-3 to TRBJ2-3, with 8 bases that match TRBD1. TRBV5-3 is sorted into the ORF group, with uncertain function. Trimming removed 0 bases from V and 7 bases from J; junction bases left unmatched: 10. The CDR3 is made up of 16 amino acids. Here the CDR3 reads CARSLVQDRAQYTQYF. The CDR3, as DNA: TGTGCCAGAAGCTTGGTACAGGACAGGGCTCAATATACGCAGTATTTT.

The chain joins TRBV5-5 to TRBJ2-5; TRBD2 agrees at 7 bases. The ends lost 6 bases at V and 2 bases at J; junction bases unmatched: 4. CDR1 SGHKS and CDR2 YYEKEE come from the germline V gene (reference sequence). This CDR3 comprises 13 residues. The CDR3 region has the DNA TGTGCCAGCACCCCCGGGAGGCAAGAGACCCAGTACTTC. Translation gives CASTPGRQETQYF.

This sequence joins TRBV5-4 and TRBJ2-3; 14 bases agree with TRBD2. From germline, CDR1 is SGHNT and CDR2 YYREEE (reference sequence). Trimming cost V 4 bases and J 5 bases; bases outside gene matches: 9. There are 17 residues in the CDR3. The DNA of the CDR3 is TGTGCCAGCAGCGGAACGACTAGCGGGAGGGCGGGAGATACGCAGTATTTT. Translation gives CASSGTTSGRAGDTQYF.

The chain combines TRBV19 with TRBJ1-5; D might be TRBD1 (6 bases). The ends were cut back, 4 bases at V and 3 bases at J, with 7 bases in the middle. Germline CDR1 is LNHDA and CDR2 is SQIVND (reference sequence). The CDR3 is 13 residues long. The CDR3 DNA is TGTGCCAGTAGTAACAGGGTCAATCAGCCCCAGCATTTT. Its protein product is CASSNRVNQPQHF. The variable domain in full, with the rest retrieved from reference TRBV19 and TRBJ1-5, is DGGITQSPKYLFRKEGQNVTLSCEQNLNHDAMYWYRQDPGQGLRLIYYSQIVNDFQKGDIAEGYSVSREKKESFPLTVTSAQKNPTAFYLCASSNRVNQPQHFGDGTRLSIL.

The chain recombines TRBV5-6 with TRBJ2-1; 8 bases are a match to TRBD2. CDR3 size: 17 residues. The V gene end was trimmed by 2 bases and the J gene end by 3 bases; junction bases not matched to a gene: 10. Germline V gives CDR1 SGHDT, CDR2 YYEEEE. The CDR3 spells CASSFSKRELRYNEQFF. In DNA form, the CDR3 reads TGTGCCAGCAGCTTTTCCAAGCGGGAGCTTCGCTACAATGAGCAGTTCTTC.

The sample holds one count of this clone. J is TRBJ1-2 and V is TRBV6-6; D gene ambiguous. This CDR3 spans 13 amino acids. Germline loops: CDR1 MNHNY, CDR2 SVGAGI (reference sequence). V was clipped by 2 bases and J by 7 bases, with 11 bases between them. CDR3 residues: CASSYDPGVGYTF. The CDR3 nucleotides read TGTGCCAGCAGTTACGACCCCGGGGTTGGCTACACCTTC.

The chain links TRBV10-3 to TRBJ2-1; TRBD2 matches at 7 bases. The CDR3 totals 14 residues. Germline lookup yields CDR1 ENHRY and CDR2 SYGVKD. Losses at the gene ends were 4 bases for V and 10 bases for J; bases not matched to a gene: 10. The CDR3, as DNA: TGTGCCATCAGTGTCGTAGCGGGCAAGGGGGAGCAGTTCTTC. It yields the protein CAISVVAGKGEQFF.

The CDR3 spells CASSEGGYTF. The CDR3 coding sequence is TGTGCCAGCAGTGAAGGGGGCTACACCTTC. V and J are TRBV6-8 and TRBJ1-2; D not certain. V lost 5 bases and J 8 bases, leaving 6 bases between the germline ends. Germline V gene lookup returns CDR1 MNHGY and CDR2 SAAAGT. This CDR3 has 10 residues.

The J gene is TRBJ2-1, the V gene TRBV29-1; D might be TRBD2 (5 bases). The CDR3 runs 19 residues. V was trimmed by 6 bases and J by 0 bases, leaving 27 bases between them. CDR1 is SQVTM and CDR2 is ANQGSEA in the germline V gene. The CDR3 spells CSVSRRRVQLGISYNEQFF. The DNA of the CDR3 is TGCAGCGTATCCCGGAGGCGGGTTCAACTTGGGATCTCCTACAATGAGCAGTTCTTC.

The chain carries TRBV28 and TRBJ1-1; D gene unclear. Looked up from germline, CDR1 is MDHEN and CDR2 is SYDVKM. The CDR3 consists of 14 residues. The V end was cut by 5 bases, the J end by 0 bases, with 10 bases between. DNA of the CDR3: TGTGCCAGCAGTGTCCATATAATGAACACTGAAGCTTTCTTT. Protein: CASSVHIMNTEAFF. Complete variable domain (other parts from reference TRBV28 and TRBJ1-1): DVKVTQSSRYLVKRTGEKVFLECVQDMDHENMFWYRQDPGLGLRLIYFSYDVKMKEKGDIPEGYSVSREKKERFSLILESASTNQTSMYLCASSVHIMNTEAFFGQGTRLTVV.

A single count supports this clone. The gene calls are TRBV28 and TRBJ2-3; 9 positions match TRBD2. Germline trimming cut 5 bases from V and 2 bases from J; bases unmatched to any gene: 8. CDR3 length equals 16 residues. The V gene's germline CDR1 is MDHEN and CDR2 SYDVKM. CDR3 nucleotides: TGTGCCAGCAGTCAAAATCTAGCGGGACTCACAGATACGCAGTATTTT. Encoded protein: CASSQNLAGLTDTQYF.

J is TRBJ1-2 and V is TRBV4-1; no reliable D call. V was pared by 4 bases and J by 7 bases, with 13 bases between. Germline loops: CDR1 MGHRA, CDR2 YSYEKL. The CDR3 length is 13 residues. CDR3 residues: CASSPLGSLGYTF. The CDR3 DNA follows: TGCGCCAGCAGCCCCCTTGGCTCCCTTGGCTACACCTTC.

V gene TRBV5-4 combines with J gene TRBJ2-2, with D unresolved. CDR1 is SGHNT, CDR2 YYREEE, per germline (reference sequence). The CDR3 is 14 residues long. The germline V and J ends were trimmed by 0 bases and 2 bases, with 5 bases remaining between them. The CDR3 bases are TGTGCCAGCAGCTTGGAATTTAACACCGGGGAGCTGTTTTTT. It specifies CASSLEFNTGELFF.